The 21 T cell receptor beta chains below come from one sample, sequenced in a study of T cells in localized non-small cell lung cancer. Sequenced by immunoSEQ multiplex PCR; TCRdb stores in-frame clones only, minus some. The sample has tens of thousands of clones, approximately 90% seen once. Sequencing was performed on peripheral blood mononuclear cells, taken before any cancer treatment. These receptors were taken from a female donor of 60 years or more with stage II lung adenocarcinoma.

V and J are TRBV6-4 and TRBJ1-5; D not certain. The germline V gene encodes CDR1 MRHNA and CDR2 SNTAGT. V was clipped by 6 bases and J by 9 bases, with 3 bases between them. The CDR3 contains 9 residues. The CDR3 loop reads CASRPPQHF. CDR3 DNA: TGTGCCAGCAGACCGCCCCAGCATTTT.

The rearrangement joins TRBV6-1 to TRBJ1-5; D ambiguous. The CDR3 runs to 15 residues. CDR1 and CDR2 (germline): MNHNS, SASEGT. V lost 6 bases and J lost 7, with 19 bases in between. The CDR3 is CASSAPGLGNQPQHF. The CDR3 region has the DNA TGTGCCAGCAGCGCGCCGGGCTTGGGGAACCAGCCCCAGCATTTT.

This chain joins TRBV7-2 and TRBJ2-1; maybe TRBD1 (5 bases). CDR1 SGHTA and CDR2 FQGNSA come from the germline V gene. The length of the CDR3 is 15 residues. Deletions cut 2 bases from V and 3 bases from J, with 11 bases between. CDR3 region: CASSLTGHSYNEQFF. The CDR3 DNA reads TGTGCCAGCAGCTTAACAGGACATAGCTACAATGAGCAGTTCTTC. Together with reference TRBV7-2 and TRBJ2-1, the CDR3 gives the full variable domain: GAGVSQSPSNKVTEKGKDVELRCDPISGHTALYWYRQSLGQGLEFLIYFQGNSAPDKSGLPSDRFSAERTGGSVSTLTIQRTQQEDSAVYLCASSLTGHSYNEQFFGPGTRLTVL.

J is TRBJ1-1 and V is TRBV18; the D is unclear. Germline CDR1 and CDR2: KGHSH and LQKENI. This CDR3 region has 13 residues. V gave up 2 bases and J gave up 5 bases, with 9 bases separating them. The CDR3 reads CASSPNIDTEAFF. The CDR3, as DNA: TGTGCCAGCTCACCAAACATTGATACTGAAGCTTTCTTT.

V and J are TRBV28 and TRBJ2-7, with D perhaps matching TRBD1 or TRBD2 (5 bases each). The germline gives CDR1 MDHEN, CDR2 SYDVKM. The CDR3 has 19 amino acids. V shed 1 base and J shed 2 bases, with 24 bases lying between them. CDR3 nucleotides: TGTGCCAGCAGTTTATTCTTAAAGGTTGAGGGGTCACTCACCTACGAGCAGTACTTC. Amino acid sequence: CASSLFLKVEGSLTYEQYF.

The V gene is TRBV7-9, the J gene TRBJ2-7, with D perhaps TRBD1 or TRBD2 (6 bases each). This CDR3 spans 14 amino acids. Germline V CDR1 and CDR2: SEHNR, FQNEAQ (reference sequence). V lost 1 base and J lost 2, with 9 bases in between. The CDR3 protein is CASSLEGGPYEQYF. The CDR3 nucleotides are TGTGCCAGCAGCTTAGAGGGGGGACCCTACGAGCAGTACTTC.

The chain uses TRBV5-4 and TRBJ2-1, with no clear D. Per the germline V gene, CDR1 is SGHNT and CDR2 is YYREEE (reference sequence). The CDR3 is 17 residues long. Trimming cost V 0 bases and J 0 bases, with 13 bases left between them. CDR3: CASSLESKWSSYNEQFF. CDR3 DNA: TGTGCCAGCAGCTTGGAGTCGAAATGGAGCTCCTACAATGAGCAGTTCTTC.

This chain uses TRBV30 with TRBJ1-2; D is unresolved. Germline values: CDR1 GTSNPN, CDR2 SVGIG (reference sequence). V was cut by 2 bases and J by 1 base, with 11 bases left in between. The CDR3 runs 14 residues. The CDR3 spells CAWSRETINYGYTF. For the CDR3, the DNA is TGTGCCTGGAGTAGGGAGACTATTAACTATGGCTACACCTTC.

The chain carries TRBV27 and TRBJ2-1, with 8 bases aligning to TRBD1. Germline V gives CDR1 MNHEY, CDR2 SMNVEV (reference sequence). J lost 5 bases, V lost 5 bases, and 8 bases had no gene match. The CDR3 has 15 residues. This CDR3 is CASSQRTGLDNEQFF. Here the CDR3 DNA reads TGTGCCAGCAGTCAAAGGACAGGGCTTGACAATGAGCAGTTCTTC.

The rearrangement links TRBV4-1 to TRBJ1-2; 7 bases are shared with TRBD1. CDR1 and CDR2 from the germline V gene are MGHRA and YSYEKL. V shed 1 base and J 3 bases; nucleotides not matched to a gene: 5. CDR3 length: 15 residues. Here the CDR3 DNA reads TGCGCCAGCAGCCAAGCCGGGACAGACTACTATGGCTACACCTTC. It yields the protein CASSQAGTDYYGYTF.

On this clone itself: The same CDR3 arises from other DNA sequences in this sample as well. The V and J genes are TRBV19 and TRBJ2-2, with D possibly TRBD2 on 6 matching bases. CDR3 length equals 14 residues. V dropped 4 bases and J dropped 3 bases, with 9 bases sitting between them. The germline V gene encodes CDR1 LNHDA and CDR2 SQIVND (reference sequence). CDR3 protein: CASSNPGDTGELFF. The CDR3, as DNA: TGTGCCAGTAGTAACCCGGGGGACACCGGGGAGCTGTTTTTT.

The genes are TRBV4-2 and TRBJ2-7, with 9 bases lining up with TRBD1. The V segment lost 5 bases and the J segment 7 bases; nucleotides outside the gene matches: 9. Germline CDR1 LGHNA, CDR2 YNFKEQ. CDR3 length: 14 amino acids. The CDR3 sequence: CASSIGTGKAEQYF. The CDR3 DNA reads as TGTGCCAGCAGCATCGGGACAGGGAAGGCGGAGCAGTACTTC.

This chain joins TRBV5-5 and TRBJ1-2, with a possible D match to TRBD1 (5 bases). CDR1 SGHKS and CDR2 YYEKEE come from the germline V gene (reference sequence). V was shortened by 4 bases and J by 2 bases, with 15 bases between the two germline ends. The CDR3 totals 15 residues. CDR3 sequence: CASSHDSGGNYGYTF. The CDR3 bases are TGTGCCAGCAGCCATGACTCGGGGGGGAACTATGGCTACACCTTC.

The V gene is TRBV7-2, the J gene TRBJ2-4; 7 nucleotides match TRBD2. Germline V gene data show CDR1 as SGHTA and CDR2 as FQGNSA. J gave up 8 bases and V 3 bases, and 10 bases lay outside the gene matches. CDR3 length: 15 amino acids. CDR3 sequence: CASSFGGGSWDIQYF. In DNA form, the CDR3 reads TGTGCCAGCAGCTTCGGCGGGGGTTCCTGGGACATTCAGTACTTC.

This rearrangement joins TRBV5-5 to TRBJ2-3, with D perhaps matching TRBD1 or TRBD2 (5 bases each). This CDR3 region has 14 residues. Trimming left V 2 bases short and J 2 bases short, with 9 bases between. Germline V gene data show CDR1 as SGHKS and CDR2 as YYEKEE (reference sequence). The CDR3 DNA sequence: TGTGCCAGCAGCTTTGGGACCCTCACAGATACGCAGTATTTT. Residues: CASSFGTLTDTQYF.

This clone was recorded only once. The chain has TRBV5-1 and TRBJ2-5; TRBD1 aligns across 7 bases. This CDR3 has 14 amino acids. Germline-derived CDR1 and CDR2 are SGHRS and YFSETQ. V was clipped by 1 base and J by 1 base; unmatched bases: 1. In nucleotides, the CDR3 is TGCGCCAGCAGCTTGACAGGGGCCCAAGAGACCCAGTACTTC. This encodes CASSLTGAQETQYF.

This chain uses TRBV4-1 with TRBJ2-5; D assignment may be TRBD1 or TRBD2 (5 bases each). This CDR3 spans 16 amino acids. Germline CDR1 and CDR2: MGHRA and YSYEKL. Trimming left V 0 bases short and J 2 bases short, with 13 bases between. The CDR3, as DNA: TGCGCCAGCAGCCAAGATCAAGGGACGGGACAAGAGACCCAGTACTTC. It encodes CASSQDQGTGQETQYF.

The rearrangement joins TRBV27 to TRBJ1-5, with D hard to call. Trimming took 6 bases from V and 3 from J, leaving 9 bases between them. The CDR3 is 13 amino acids. Germline loops: CDR1 MNHEY, CDR2 SMNVEV (reference sequence). CDR3 protein: CASRNGYNQPQHF. CDR3 DNA sequence: TGTGCCAGCAGGAACGGATACAATCAGCCCCAGCATTTT.

The J gene is TRBJ1-1, the V gene TRBV6-1; the match to TRBD1 covers 9 bases. This CDR3 region has 15 residues. Looked up from germline, CDR1 is MNHNS and CDR2 is SASEGT. Trimming cost V 4 bases and J 4 bases; bases outside gene matches: 7. DNA for the CDR3: TGTGCCAGCAGTGGCCCACCGGACAGGGGCACTGAAGCTTTCTTT. The encoded protein is CASSGPPDRGTEAFF.

The chain employs TRBV19 and TRBJ2-1; 8 positions match TRBD2. The germline V gene encodes CDR1 LNHDA and CDR2 SQIVND (reference sequence). The CDR3 has 16 amino acids. The ends lost 2 bases at V and 4 bases at J; junction bases unmatched: 7. The CDR3 loop is CASSIRSGSRYNEQFF. CDR3 bases: TGTGCCAGTAGTATACGAAGCGGGAGTAGGTACAATGAGCAGTTCTTC. Full variable domain (remainder filled in from reference TRBV19 and TRBJ2-1): DGGITQSPKYLFRKEGQNVTLSCEQNLNHDAMYWYRQDPGQGLRLIYYSQIVNDFQKGDIAEGYSVSREKKESFPLTVTSAQKNPTAFYLCASSIRSGSRYNEQFFGPGTRLTVL.

The CDR3 DNA follows: TGTGCCTGGAGTAGGTATAGCAATCAGCCCCAGCATTTT. Its translation: CAWSRYSNQPQHF. The chain combines TRBV30 with TRBJ1-5; D unresolved. Between the trimmed V and J ends, which lost 2 bases and 0 bases, there was a span of 5 bases. The germline V gene encodes CDR1 GTSNPN and CDR2 SVGIG (reference sequence). This CDR3 spans 13 amino acids.